The 7 T cell receptor beta chains reported below all come from one sample, sequenced in a study of control samples from healthy donors and cancer patients. Using immunoSEQ multiplex PCR, the repertoire was profiled, and TCRdb retains in-frame clones only, with some absent. The repertoire includes about 85,000 clones, 85% to 90% of them detected once, and roughly 7.6% sits in the top ten. The sample comprised blood. All receptors come from a woman in her fifties or sixties in good health.

The chain couples TRBV19 to TRBJ2-7; 7 positions agree with TRBD1. Germline V gives CDR1 LNHDA, CDR2 SQIVND (reference sequence). The CDR3 loop spans 12 amino acids. V was clipped by 4 bases and J by 7 bases; unmatched bases: 4. CDR3 loop: CASSKTGREQYF. CDR3 DNA sequence: TGTGCCAGTAGTAAGACAGGGCGGGAGCAGTACTTC.

Only one count was recorded for this clone. V gene TRBV2 combines with J gene TRBJ1-2; TRBD1 might be the D (5 bases). Germline V gene sequence: CDR1 SNHLY, CDR2 FYNNEI. The CDR3 totals 15 residues. The germline V and J ends were trimmed by 6 bases and 4 bases, with 18 bases remaining between them. CDR3 DNA: TGTGCCAGCAGCAGGGACGACGGTTTCGGCTATGGCTACACCTTC. The encoded protein is CASSRDDGFGYGYTF. The full variable domain, completed using reference TRBV2 and TRBJ1-2, is EPEVTQTPSHQVTQMGQEVILRCVPISNHLYFYWYRQILGQKVEFLVSFYNNEISEKSEIFDDQFSVERPDGSNFTLKIRSTKLEDSAMYFCASSRDDGFGYGYTFGSGTRLTVV.

The V call is TRBV7-9, the J call TRBJ2-1; possible D gene TRBD2, 6 bases. The CDR3 totals 13 residues. V was trimmed by 5 bases and J by 5 bases, leaving 10 bases between them. Germline values: CDR1 SEHNR, CDR2 FQNEAQ (reference sequence). CDR3 in amino acids: CASSDGTHNEQFF. In nucleotides, the CDR3 is TGTGCCAGCAGCGACGGGACTCACAATGAGCAGTTCTTC.

The chain employs TRBV6-5 and TRBJ2-1; D gene uncertain. Trimming shortened V by 2 bases and J by 15 bases, and 11 bases separated the two germline ends. The CDR3 extends over 11 amino acids. The germline gives CDR1 MNHEY, CDR2 SVGAGI. The CDR3 spells CASSYKARVFF. The CDR3 nucleotides are TGTGCCAGCAGTTACAAAGCTAGGGTGTTCTTC.

The rearrangement uses TRBV6-5 and TRBJ2-4, with TRBD1 identical over 8 bases. The CDR3 is 14 residues long. The germline V gene has CDR1 MNHEY and CDR2 SVGAGI. V lost 7 bases to trimming and J lost 6 bases; unmatched junction nucleotides: 8. The CDR3 DNA reads as TGTGCCAGCACCCAGGGCGGACAGGGAAACATTCAGTACTTC. Protein product: CASTQGGQGNIQYF.

V usage is TRBV7-2 and J usage is TRBJ1-5; the D is unclear. V was shortened by 6 bases and J by 3 bases, with 9 bases between the two germline ends. Per the germline V gene, CDR1 is SGHTA and CDR2 is FQGNSA. This CDR3 has 13 residues. For the CDR3, the DNA is TGTGCCAGCAGTCGGGTCTACAATCAGCCCCAGCATTTT. The encoded protein is CASSRVYNQPQHF.

V gene TRBV4-1 combines with J gene TRBJ1-2, with D possibly matching TRBD1 (5 bases). In germline, CDR1 is MGHRA, CDR2 YSYEKL. V gave up 0 bases and J gave up 7 bases, with 12 bases separating them. CDR3 length equals 14 residues. DNA for the CDR3: TGCGCCAGCAGCCAAGATTTAAGGGGCGCTGGCTACACCTTC. This translates into CASSQDLRGAGYTF.